This TCR beta chain was found in a study of T-cell memory formation after mild COVID-19. Overall study: Clusters were largely donor specific.

TCR alpha and TCR beta cDNA libraries with sample barcodes and UMIs came from 5'RACE using constant-segment primers. TCRdb recomputed calls from the 5' RACE reads with MiXCR, one row per CDR3 protein. Counted here are fewer than 450,000 distinct CDR3 sequences, 20% to 25% occurring once; the ten biggest clones make up 7.5% to 10%. The CDR3 covers 16 residues. After removal of 4 bases from V and 5 bases from J, the junction contained 16 bases not matched to a gene. Germline lookup yields CDR1 DFQATT and CDR2 SNEGSKA (reference sequence). The chain has TRBV20-1 and TRBJ1-1; 7 bases line up with TRBD1. Sequencing was carried out using PBMCs or a T cell subset sorted from them (not recorded which). The source of this sequence is an adult woman who had mild COVID-19 (a few samples of this study predate the infection). Cell type and time point are not known. The CDR3 is CSATRGTVSDWTEAFF. The CDR3 nucleotides are TGCAGTGCTACCAGGGGGACAGTTAGCGATTGGACTGAAGCTTTCTTT.